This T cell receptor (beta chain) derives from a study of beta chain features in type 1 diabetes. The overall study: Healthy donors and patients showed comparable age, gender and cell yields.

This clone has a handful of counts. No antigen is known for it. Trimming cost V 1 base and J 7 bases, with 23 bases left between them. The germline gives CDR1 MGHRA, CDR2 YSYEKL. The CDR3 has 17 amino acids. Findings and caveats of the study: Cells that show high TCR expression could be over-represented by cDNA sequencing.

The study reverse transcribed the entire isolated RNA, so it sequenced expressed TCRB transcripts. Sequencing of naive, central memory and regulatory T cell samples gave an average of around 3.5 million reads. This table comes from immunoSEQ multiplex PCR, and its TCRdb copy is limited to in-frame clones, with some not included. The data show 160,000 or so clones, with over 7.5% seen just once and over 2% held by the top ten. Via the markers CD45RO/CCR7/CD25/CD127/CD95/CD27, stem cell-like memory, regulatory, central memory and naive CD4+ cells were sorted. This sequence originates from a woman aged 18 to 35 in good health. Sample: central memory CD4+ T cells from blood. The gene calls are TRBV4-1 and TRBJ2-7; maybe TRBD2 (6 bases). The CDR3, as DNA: TGCGCCAGCAGCCAAGTTGATTTGGGACTCGTGCGAGAAGAGCAGTACTTC. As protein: CASSQVDLGLVREEQYF.